The clone carrying this T cell receptor (beta chain) has more than one count but fewer than ten. Its target is unknown. The sample contains more than one DNA sequence encoding this CDR3. The data were obtained in a study of beta chain features in type 1 diabetes. Study information: Age, gender and cell yields were similar between patients and healthy donors. Study observations and caveats: Type 1 diabetes patients had moderately but significantly shorter TCRB CDR3s in all four CD4+ subsets.

Of the isolated RNA, all was reverse transcribed, and so the sequenced material was expressed TCRB transcripts. Assay: immunoSEQ multiplex PCR; the TCRdb copy retains only in-frame clones and omits some. The table includes hundreds of thousands of clones, around 15% detected once. After removal of 3 bases from V and 3 bases from J, the junction contained 1 base not matched to a gene. The length of the CDR3 is 13 residues. Germline V CDR1 and CDR2: SNHLY, FYNNEI. Purity exceeded 95% in all sorted populations. Material: naive CD4+ T cells from blood. The chain joins TRBV2 to TRBJ2-5, with 7 positions matching TRBD2. The sequence came from a man between 18 and 35 years old with type 1 diabetes. CDR3: CASSELAEETQYF. The DNA of the CDR3 is TGTGCCAGCAGTGAGCTAGCGGAAGAGACCCAGTACTTC.